The clone carrying this T cell receptor beta chain was observed a single time. The CDR3 has 14 amino acids. Trimming removed 5 bases at V and 2 bases at J, with 14 bases between. Germline CDR1 reads SGHNT; CDR2 reads YYREEE (reference sequence). This entry is derived from a study of blood T cell repertoires in COVID-19. The wider study: COVID-19 samples from acute and convalescent phases originated in the United States, Italy and Spain. T cells, B-cell-depleted T cells, or PBMCs supplied cDNA or gDNA.

Authors' processing steps: Estimation of nucleated cell counts relied on the amplification of reference gene primers. Libraries were prepared by immunoSEQ multiplex PCR; TCRdb keeps only in-frame clonotypes and omits some of them. That table furnishes V, J and clone size, whereas the DNA furnished D and trimming. Of about 140,000 clones listed, about 82% were seen once; the top ten hold 8.2%. Sequencing was performed on peripheral blood. The origin of this receptor is a woman aged 55-70 years with acute or convalescent COVID-19. The rearrangement joins TRBV5-4 to TRBJ2-7; a possible D gene is TRBD1 (6 bases). CDR3 amino acids: CASRPTGPPYEQYF. CDR3 nucleotide sequence: TGTGCCAGCAGGCCCACAGGGCCCCCCTACGAGCAGTACTTC.